This T cell receptor beta chain was identified during a study of T-cell memory formation after mild COVID-19. About the study: Most TCR clusters belonged to a single donor. Whole-study results and caveats: There was no confirmation that second-wave clones peaking on day 37 were SARS-CoV-2 specific. Some SARS-CoV-2-responding clones were already detected in memory before infection.

Constant-segment-primed 5'RACE gave TCR alpha and TCR beta cDNA libraries with sample barcodes and UMIs. TCRdb reprocessed the 5' RACE reads with MiXCR, giving one entry per CDR3 protein. The data hold about 150,000 distinct CDR3 sequences, with about 14% observed a single time. The sample holds a few counts of this clonotype. Its target is not known. V lost 3 bases, J lost 7 bases, and 19 bases lay in between. This CDR3 has 15 residues. CDR1 is ENHRY and CDR2 is SYGVKD in the germline V gene. The sample was PBMCs or a T cell subset sorted from them (not recorded which). The chain carries TRBV10-3 and TRBJ2-7; D possibly corresponds to TRBD1 (6 bases). This receptor was taken from an adult woman who had mild COVID-19 (a few samples of this study predate the infection). Cell type and time point are not known. CDR3 bases: TGTGCCATCAGTGATTTGGTTGGACAGCTGGGGGAGCAGTACTTC. It yields the protein CAISDLVGQLGEQYF.